This TCR beta chain was recovered during a study of T cells after yellow fever vaccination (dated by TCRdb to the late 2010s). In the study overall: The SMART-Seq v4 Ultra Low Input RNA kit was used to prepare libraries from fractions with low cell numbers. To follow T-cell clones before and after primary and booster YFV17D yellow fever vaccination, bulk TCR alpha and beta repertoires were sequenced over time. Two healthy male donors, one aged 18 to 30 and one aged 30 to 40 years, made up the cohort. Bulk PBMC replicates and cell subsets were isolated from blood drawn at multiple timepoints before and after both primary and secondary immunization.

TCR cDNA was synthesized by 5'RACE template switching, through which a universal primer site and unique molecular identifiers were introduced. Priming of cDNA synthesis was performed from both the TCR alpha and TCR beta constant segments. Library amplification used two PCR steps, and the second PCR step added sample barcodes and sequencing adapters. Sequencing of the libraries was done on either Illumina HiSeq 2500 (2x100 bp) or NovaSeq (2x150 bp). As for how the authors treated the data: Reads were demultiplexed and collapsed into UMI consensus sequences with MIGEC, and V(D)J alignment was performed with MiXCR. Clonotypes responding to the vaccine were identified with edgeR on replicate PBMC samples, with the criteria of FDR below 0.01 and a log2 fold change above 5 up to day 15. Each bulk clonotype received a CD4 or CD8 identity based on whether the sequenced CD4 or CD8 repertoire contained that clonotype at higher abundance. TCRdb itself trimmed the public reads at Q25 with fastp, ran MiXCR and retained productive beta chains. A single entry per CDR3 protein holds the most common genes and DNA from its merged rows. It is TCRdb's table, rather than the study itself, that gives the V and J calls and clone size. The sample table contains around 72,000 distinct CDR3 sequences; only one count was recorded for around 7% of them. Together, the top ten hold approximately 28% of the sample.

From its cysteine to its phenylalanine, the CDR3 spans 17 amino acids. The CDR3 DNA has 51 bases and is translated from base 1. Looking up the germline V gene (reference sequence) yields CDR1 LNHDA and CDR2 SQIVND. V is pared back by 1 base and J by 0 bases, with 13 bases lying between the germline termini. Comments on this clonotype: Its antigen is still unknown. Base-call qualities are not available, and no considerably larger clone is one nucleotide away.

Summary of the overall study and its limitations: After the booster, most of the clones that had expanded following primary vaccination were detected again (roughly 97% of CD4 and 80% to 90% of CD8), which suggests that memory was broadly maintained. Only a couple of donors were included in the study, so the extent to which the findings can be generalized is limited. Computational filtering was required because FACS-sorted repertoires could contain abundant contaminating clonotypes from the bulk population. A small fraction of clonotypes appeared in both the CD4 and CD8 compartments, likely as a result of convergent recombination. Compared with the primary T-cell response, the secondary T-cell response was faster but weaker, reaching its peak on day 5 rather than on day 15.

This specimen's treatment or condition label, per the study, means: live attenuated yellow fever vaccine strain. A standard Ficoll-Paque protocol was used to isolate PBMCs from peripheral blood. Dynabeads CD4 and CD8 positive selection kits were used to isolate CD4 and CD8 T-cell fractions. TriZol was used to extract RNA from bulk PBMCs, CD4 and CD8 fractions, and dextramer-positive and dextramer-negative fractions. The rearranged chain carries TRBV19 and TRBJ1-5; the D gene is possibly TRBD1, with 5 bases matching. This TCR was sampled from a man younger than 30 who received the YFV17D yellow fever vaccine. Here the sequenced sample was CD8+ T cells sorted from PBMCs, taken 9 to 11 days after the first yellow fever vaccination. The DNA sequence reads TGTGCCAGTAGTATAGCTGGGGCAACGATTAGCAATCAGCCCCAGCATTTT. Its coded protein is CASSIAGATISNQPQHF.